These 9 T cell receptor beta chains were all obtained from the same sample, sequenced in a study of T cells in Graves' hyperthyroidism and ophthalmopathy. Researchers amplified the TCR beta CDR3 regions from RNA transcripts. Initially, a first-round RT-PCR of the TCR CDR3 employed the HTBI primer set. TCRdb reprocessed the multiplex PCR reads with MiXCR, giving one entry per CDR3 protein. The table records 600,000 to 900,000 distinct CDR3 sequences, around 17% of them present only once. Sequenced: blood. These TCRs come from a man between 18 and 29 years old with Graves' hyperthyroidism.

On this clonotype itself: With a much larger clone just one base away, this may be a read error. The chain has TRBV30 and TRBJ2-1, with D possibly being TRBD2 (5 bases). Germline V gene data show CDR1 as GTSNPN and CDR2 as SVGIG (reference sequence). The CDR3 is 12 amino acids. The CDR3 DNA sequence: TGTGCCTGGAGTGCGGGATACAATGAGCAGCTCTTC. Its translation: CAWSAGYNEQLF.

This clonotype was counted between two and nine times. DNA for the CDR3: TGTGCCAGCAGTATTGGAAACACCATATATTTT. Protein: CASSIGNTIYF. The chain is built from TRBV28 and TRBJ1-3; no reliable D call. Trimming left V 5 bases short and J 3 bases short, with 2 bases between. This CDR3 region has 11 residues. Germline CDR1 and CDR2: MDHEN and SYDVKM.

This sequence joins TRBV18 and TRBJ2-2; D possibly corresponds to TRBD2 (6 bases). Deletions cut 7 bases from V and 1 base from J, with 10 bases between. This CDR3 has 14 amino acids. Germline V CDR1 and CDR2: KGHSH, LQKENI. As DNA, the CDR3 is TGTGCCAGCTGCCGGGAGCTGAACACCGGGGAGCTGTTTTTT. Its protein product is CASCRELNTGELFF.

This clonotype was counted at least ten times. The chain combines TRBV6-5 with TRBJ1-2; D gene uncertain. Between the trimmed V and J ends, which lost 0 bases and 1 base, there was a span of 6 bases. The germline CDR1 and CDR2 sequences are MNHEY and SVGAGI. This CDR3 contains 14 residues. CDR3 in amino acids: CASSYSASNYGYTF. The CDR3 region has the DNA TGTGCCAGCAGTTACTCGGCCAGTAACTATGGCTACACCTTC.

V gene TRBV6-2 or TRBV6-3 combines with J gene TRBJ2-1, with 9 nucleotides matching TRBD2. V lost 4 bases and J lost 9; bases outside the gene matches: 16. This CDR3 comprises 17 residues. CDR1 and CDR2 from the germline V gene are MNHEY and SVGEGT. DNA of the CDR3: TGTGCCAGCAGTTCATATCCGAATAGCGGGAGCACTGTTGAGCAGTTCTTC. Its protein is CASSSYPNSGSTVEQFF.

This clonotype was observed a few times. The V gene is TRBV5-6, the J gene TRBJ1-1, with TRBD1 matching 7 bases. V trimming: 3 bases; J trimming: 1 base; junction bases outside the gene matches: 6. The CDR3 has 15 residues. CDR1 is SGHDT, CDR2 YYEEEE, per germline. Here the CDR3 DNA reads TGTGCCAGCAGCTCGCCGGGACAGAAGAACACTGAAGCTTTCTTT. This sequence encodes CASSSPGQKNTEAFF.

Here the CDR3 DNA reads TGTGCCAGCAGCCAACCTAGACAGGCCTCTAACTATGGCTACACCTTC. Translating it yields CASSQPRQASNYGYTF. This chain uses TRBV6-1 with TRBJ1-2, with D tentatively TRBD1 (6 bases). CDR3 size: 16 residues. Germline V CDR1 and CDR2: MNHNS, SASEGT. The V end lost 6 bases, the J end lost 0 bases, and 17 bases lay between the germline ends.

This clonotype was observed at least ten times. The chain links TRBV2 to TRBJ2-1; D not certain. The CDR3 has 14 residues. The ends were cut back, 6 bases at V and 5 bases at J, with 14 bases in the middle. Germline V lookup: CDR1 SNHLY, CDR2 FYNNEI. CDR3 coding DNA: TGTGCCAGCAGGCAAACGAGACTCAACAATGAGCAGTTCTTC. Translating gives CASRQTRLNNEQFF.

This clonotype has at least ten counts. The rearrangement links TRBV27 to TRBJ2-7; TRBD2 matches 11 bases. This CDR3 spans 16 amino acids. Looked up from germline, CDR1 is MNHEY and CDR2 is SMNVEV (reference sequence). The J segment lost 3 bases and the V segment lost 6 bases, leaving 10 bases of the junction unmatched. CDR3 residues: CASRPKRLAGYYEQYF. As DNA, the CDR3 is TGTGCCAGCAGACCCAAGCGACTAGCGGGGTACTACGAGCAGTACTTC.